The 25 T cell receptor beta chains reported below all come from one sample, sequenced in a study of blood T cell repertoires in COVID-19. Data came from immunoSEQ multiplex PCR; TCRdb stores just in-frame clones and leaves some out. The sample lists over 85,000 clones; 75% to 90% were seen once. What was sequenced was peripheral blood. These receptors came from a man in his sixties with acute or convalescent COVID-19.

This clone was seen a single time. The V gene is TRBV10-2, the J gene TRBJ2-5; D uncertain. V lost 6 bases, J lost 1 base, and 9 bases lay in between. CDR1 is WSHSY and CDR2 is SAAADI in the germline V gene. There are 13 residues in the CDR3. The CDR3, as DNA: TGCGCCAGCAGGAGTAGCCCCCAAGAGACCCAGTACTTC. This encodes CASRSSPQETQYF.

This clone was detected only a few times. V and J are TRBV15 and TRBJ2-3; TRBD2 matches at 9 bases. Germline V gene lookup returns CDR1 LNHNV and CDR2 YYDKDF (reference sequence). J lost 1 base, V lost 1 base, and 6 bases had no gene match. This CDR3 has 17 amino acids. CDR3 in DNA: TGTGCCACCAGCAGAGTGGCTAGCGGGACTCGCACAGATACGCAGTATTTT. This translates into CATSRVASGTRTDTQYF.

This chain joins TRBV3-1 (or the pseudogene TRBV3-2) and TRBJ1-2; TRBD1 matches 11 bases. The CDR3 is 16 amino acids. After removal of 4 bases from V and 8 bases from J, the junction contained 12 bases not matched to a gene. Germline-derived CDR1 and CDR2 are LGHDT and YNNKEL (reference sequence). CDR3 in amino acids: CASSLFKDRGLWGYTF. The DNA for the CDR3 is TGTGCCAGCAGCCTCTTCAAGGACAGGGGGCTTTGGGGCTACACCTTC.

This clone occurred once. V usage is TRBV27 and J usage is TRBJ2-1, with 9 positions matching TRBD1. Germline CDR1 is MNHEY and CDR2 is SMNVEV (reference sequence). This CDR3 comprises 16 residues. The V segment lost 5 bases and the J segment 5 bases; nucleotides outside the gene matches: 10. The CDR3 here is CASSLRGQGTHNEQFF. The DNA of the CDR3 is TGTGCCAGCAGTCTTAGGGGACAGGGAACACACAATGAGCAGTTCTTC.

This clone was detected once. The V gene is TRBV2, the J gene TRBJ2-7; D not resolved. The V gene lost 3 bases and the J gene lost 6 bases, with 6 bases spanning the gap. Germline assignment: CDR1 SNHLY and CDR2 FYNNEI. The CDR3 has 11 amino acids. CDR3: CASSDIFEQYF. CDR3 nucleotide sequence: TGTGCCAGCAGTGATATTTTCGAGCAGTACTTC.

This chain connects TRBV10-1 to TRBJ2-1; 8 positions agree with TRBD2. Germline CDR1 WNHNN, CDR2 SYGVQD (reference sequence). The junction had 7 bases not matched to a gene; V was cut back by 6 bases and J by 9 bases. This CDR3 comprises 13 residues. The CDR3 is CASSAGLAIEQFF. CDR3 nucleotides: TGCGCCAGCAGCGCCGGACTAGCTATTGAGCAGTTCTTC.

The gene calls are TRBV5-1 and TRBJ2-7; 11 nucleotides agree with TRBD2. The CDR3 length is 15 residues. From germline, CDR1 is SGHRS and CDR2 YFSETQ. V dropped 4 bases and J dropped 5; count of bases not matched to a gene: 8. As DNA, the CDR3 is TGCGCCAGCAGCCGACTAGCGGGAAGTTCCGACGAGCAGTACTTC. This translates into CASSRLAGSSDEQYF.

This chain links TRBV30 with TRBJ1-4; possibly TRBD1 for D (6 bases). CDR1 is GTSNPN, CDR2 SVGIG, per germline (reference sequence). Trimming took 2 bases from V and 0 from J, leaving 10 bases between them. The CDR3 contains 15 residues. CDR3 bases: TGTGCCTGGAGTAGGGACAACCCAACTAATGAAAAACTGTTTTTT. Its translation: CAWSRDNPTNEKLFF.

V is TRBV5-6 and J is TRBJ2-5; D is uncertain. Germline assignment: CDR1 SGHDT and CDR2 YYEEEE. The CDR3 consists of 16 residues. The germline V and J ends were trimmed by 3 bases and 0 bases, with 15 bases remaining between them. Here the CDR3 reads CASSSYRQAYQETQYF. CDR3 nucleotides: TGTGCCAGCAGCTCGTACCGTCAGGCATACCAAGAGACCCAGTACTTC. The full variable domain, its missing parts supplied by reference TRBV5-6 and TRBJ2-5, is DAGVTQSPTHLIKTRGQQVTLRCSPKSGHDTVSWYQQALGQGPQFIFQYYEEEERQRGNFPDRFSGHQFPNYSSELNVNALLLGDSALYLCASSSYRQAYQETQYFGPGTRLLVL.

The genes are TRBV3-1 (or the pseudogene TRBV3-2) and TRBJ2-5, with a weak D call TRBD1 (6 bases). CDR1 and CDR2 (germline): LGHDT, YNNKEL (reference sequence). The CDR3 consists of 14 residues. The V end was cut by 5 bases, the J end by 6 bases, with 16 bases between. DNA of the CDR3: TGTGCCAGCAGCTCCGTTTGGGGGCAGAAGACCCAGTACTTC. Residues: CASSSVWGQKTQYF.

This sequence joins TRBV2 and TRBJ2-1, with D possibly TRBD2 on 6 matching bases. The CDR3 extends over 16 amino acids. Germline V gene data show CDR1 as SNHLY and CDR2 as FYNNEI. Trimming cost V 7 bases and J 5 bases, with 21 bases left between them. The CDR3 bases are TGTGCCAGCATGAGGGGAGGCGGGATCTTGAACAATGAGCAGTTCTTC. Encoded protein: CASMRGGGILNNEQFF.

This chain joins TRBV10-1 and TRBJ2-5; 7 bases agree with TRBD2. The ends lost 5 bases at V and 5 bases at J; junction bases unmatched: 5. Germline V gives CDR1 WNHNN, CDR2 SYGVQD (reference sequence). The CDR3 is made up of 13 amino acids. The CDR3 region is CASSRGGGETQYF. The CDR3 DNA follows: TGCGCCAGCAGTCGTGGGGGAGGGGAGACCCAGTACTTC.

This chain uses TRBV3-1 (or the pseudogene TRBV3-2) with TRBJ2-1; the match to TRBD2 covers 7 bases. The CDR3 has 15 amino acids. V lost 1 base to trimming and J lost 2 bases; unmatched junction nucleotides: 2. Germline CDR1 LGHDT, CDR2 YNNKEL (reference sequence). The CDR3 sequence: CASSQGTRAYNEQFF. Here the CDR3 DNA reads TGTGCCAGCAGCCAAGGGACTAGGGCCTACAATGAGCAGTTCTTC.

The chain couples TRBV5-1 to TRBJ2-1; 10 nucleotides align to TRBD1. With V trimmed by 2 bases and J by 8 bases, 4 bases remained unmatched. The CDR3 has 14 residues. The germline CDR1 and CDR2 sequences are SGHRS and YFSETQ. The CDR3 bases are TGCGCCAGCAGCTTAAGACAGGGGGCCGATGAGCAGTTCTTC. It translates to CASSLRQGADEQFF.

The chain links TRBV3-1 (or the pseudogene TRBV3-2) to TRBJ2-4; 8 bases are a match to TRBD2. Germline V gene data show CDR1 as LGHDT and CDR2 as YNNKEL (reference sequence). The V segment lost 3 bases and the J segment 7 bases; nucleotides outside the gene matches: 11. There are 16 residues in the CDR3. The CDR3 coding sequence is TGTGCCAGCAGCCACACCTTAGCGGGGCTGGGGAACATTCAGTACTTC. It codes for CASSHTLAGLGNIQYF.

V gene TRBV7-9 combines with J gene TRBJ1-3, with TRBD1 matching over 7 bases. The CDR3 consists of 15 residues. V was clipped by 5 bases and J by 2 bases; unmatched bases: 6. Germline V gene data show CDR1 as SEHNR and CDR2 as FQNEAQ (reference sequence). CDR3 bases: TGTGCCAGCAGCGAAACAGGGGAAGCTGGAAACACCATATATTTT. This encodes CASSETGEAGNTIYF.

V usage is TRBV27 and J usage is TRBJ1-5, with TRBD1 as a possible D gene (6 bases). The CDR3 totals 12 residues. The ends were cut back, 5 bases at V and 11 bases at J, with 13 bases in the middle. CDR1 is MNHEY and CDR2 is SMNVEV in the germline V gene (reference sequence). The CDR3 bases are TGTGCCAGCAGTAGATCAGGGGCAGCCCAGCATTTT. It codes for CASSRSGAAQHF.

This clone was recorded once. The chain joins TRBV29-1 to TRBJ2-1; TRBD1 is a possible D gene (6 bases). Germline values: CDR1 SQVTM, CDR2 ANQGSEA. This CDR3 has 14 amino acids. The V and J ends lost 4 bases and 9 bases respectively, with 19 bases between them. The CDR3 nucleotides are TGCAGCGTTGGGGCCACAGGGAAATCGAGTGAGCAGTTCTTC. Protein product: CSVGATGKSSEQFF.

This chain uses TRBV19 with TRBJ2-1, with 10 bases lining up with TRBD1. Trimming at V came to 6 bases and at J to 9 bases, leaving 8 bases not matched to a gene. The CDR3 sequence is 14 residues long. Germline V lookup: CDR1 LNHDA, CDR2 SQIVND (reference sequence). CDR3 region: CASSPGQGVGEQFF. CDR3 in DNA: TGTGCCAGTAGCCCCGGACAGGGGGTAGGTGAGCAGTTCTTC.

V usage is TRBV29-1 and J usage is TRBJ1-3; 9 bases map to TRBD1. V lost 4 bases to trimming and J lost 2 bases; unmatched junction nucleotides: 6. The CDR3 runs 15 residues. Germline V gene data show CDR1 as SQVTM and CDR2 as ANQGSEA. The CDR3 bases are TGCAGCGTTGGCGCTGGACAGGGGACTGGAAACACCATATATTTT. Amino acids: CSVGAGQGTGNTIYF.

DNA for the CDR3: TGTGCCAGCAGCCCTCTATCGACAGGCGCGAGCTCCTACGAGCAGTACTTC. This codes for CASSPLSTGASSYEQYF. V and J are TRBV27 and TRBJ2-7; the D gene is possibly TRBD1 (6 bases). CDR1 MNHEY and CDR2 SMNVEV come from the germline V gene (reference sequence). The CDR3 sequence is 17 residues long. V was trimmed by 6 bases and J by 0 bases, leaving 21 bases between them.

The chain has TRBV5-1 and TRBJ1-2, with TRBD1 matching 8 bases. The CDR3 is 14 amino acids. Germline-derived CDR1 and CDR2 are SGHRS and YFSETQ. The V and J ends lost 0 bases and 5 bases, in that order; junction bases with no gene match: 3. The CDR3 DNA sequence: TGCGCCAGCAGCTTGGACGGACAGGGATATGGCTACACCTTC. It yields the protein CASSLDGQGYGYTF. Variable domain in full (rest from reference TRBV5-1 and TRBJ1-2): KAGVTQTPRYLIKTRGQQVTLSCSPISGHRSVSWYQQTPGQGLQFLFEYFSETQRNKGNFPGRFSGRQFSNSRSEMNVSTLELGDSALYLCASSLDGQGYGYTFGSGTRLTVV.

The chain joins TRBV6-5 to TRBJ2-7, with TRBD1 matching 9 bases. CDR1 MNHEY and CDR2 SVGAGI come from the germline V gene. The CDR3 consists of 16 residues. The ends lost 4 bases at V and 2 bases at J; junction bases unmatched: 9. The CDR3 nucleotides are TGTGCCAGCAGTTCGACCAGGACAGGGGAAACCTACGAGCAGTACTTC. Protein product: CASSSTRTGETYEQYF.

V and J are TRBV7-8 and TRBJ1-1; tentative D call: TRBD1 (5 bases). CDR3 size: 15 residues. Germline values: CDR1 SGHVS, CDR2 FQNEAQ. The V end lost 8 bases, the J end lost 2 bases, and 18 bases lay between the germline ends. CDR3 sequence (DNA): TGTGCCAGCGGAAAAACCGGGACTACCAACACTGAAGCTTTCTTT. Its translation: CASGKTGTTNTEAFF.

This chain joins TRBV27 and TRBJ2-6, with 9 bases identical to TRBD1. J lost 0 bases, V lost 5 bases, and 11 bases had no gene match. CDR3 length: 19 residues. Germline V gene sequence: CDR1 MNHEY, CDR2 SMNVEV (reference sequence). Here the CDR3 DNA reads TGTGCCAGCAGTCAGGGGGGACAGGGTTCCCTCTCTGGGGCCAACGTCCTGACTTTC. This encodes CASSQGGQGSLSGANVLTF. Looking up the rest from reference TRBV27 and TRBJ2-6 gives the full variable domain: EAQVTQNPRYLITVTGKKLTVTCSQNMNHEYMSWYRQDPGLGLRQIYYSMNVEVTDKGDVPEGYKVSRKEKRNFPLILESPSPNQTSLYFCASSQGGQGSLSGANVLTFGAGSRLTVL.